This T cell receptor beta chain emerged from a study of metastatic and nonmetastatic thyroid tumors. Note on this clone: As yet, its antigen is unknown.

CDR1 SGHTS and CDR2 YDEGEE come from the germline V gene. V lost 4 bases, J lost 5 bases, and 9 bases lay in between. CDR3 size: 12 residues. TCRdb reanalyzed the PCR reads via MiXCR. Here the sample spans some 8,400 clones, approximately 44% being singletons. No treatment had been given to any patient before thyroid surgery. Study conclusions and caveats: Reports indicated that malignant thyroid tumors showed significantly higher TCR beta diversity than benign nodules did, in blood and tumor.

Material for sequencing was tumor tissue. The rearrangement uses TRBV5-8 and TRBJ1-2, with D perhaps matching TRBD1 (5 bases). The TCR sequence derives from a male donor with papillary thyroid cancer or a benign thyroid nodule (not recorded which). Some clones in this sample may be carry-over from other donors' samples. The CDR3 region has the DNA TGTGCCAGCAGCCCGGGACGGTATGGCTACACCTTC. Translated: CASSPGRYGYTF.